Each of the 31 T cell receptor beta chains below was sequenced from the same sample in a study of OX40 agonist ivuxolimab in advanced cancers. Only in-frame clones appear in the TCRdb table, and some are missing; sequencing was by immunoSEQ multiplex PCR. Here the sample spans tens of thousands of clones, 70% to 90% being singletons. The sequencing here drew on CD4+ or CD8+ T cells sorted from blood, taken in a trial of the OX40 agonist ivuxolimab. These receptors all come from an adult with an advanced solid tumor such as melanoma, head and neck, liver or kidney cancer.

The V gene is TRBV6-1, the J gene TRBJ1-1; no definite D call. V lost 6 bases and J lost 0, with 8 bases in between. From germline, CDR1 is MNHNS and CDR2 SASEGT. The CDR3 totals 13 residues. The CDR3 is CASSETLNTEAFF. CDR3 in DNA: TGTGCCAGCAGCGAAACGTTGAACACTGAAGCTTTCTTT.

The chain recombines TRBV5-4 with TRBJ1-1; no definite D call. The CDR3 consists of 13 residues. Per the germline V gene, CDR1 is SGHNT and CDR2 is YYREEE (reference sequence). V gave up 0 bases and J gave up 8 bases, with 11 bases separating them. CDR3 loop: CASSLDSGGEAFF. In DNA, the CDR3 is TGTGCCAGCAGCTTGGACAGTGGAGGAGAAGCTTTCTTT.

The chain is built from TRBV30 and TRBJ2-5; 9 bases align to TRBD1. V shed 5 bases, J shed 6 bases, and the junction held 13 bases outside the gene matches. In germline, CDR1 is GTSNPN, CDR2 SVGIG (reference sequence). The CDR3 loop spans 15 amino acids. CDR3 residues: CAWVGTGRRGKTQYF. The CDR3 region has the DNA TGTGCCTGGGTGGGGACAGGGAGAAGAGGAAAGACCCAGTACTTC.

The J gene is TRBJ1-4, the V gene TRBV19, with no clear D. Looked up from germline, CDR1 is LNHDA and CDR2 is SQIVND (reference sequence). CDR3 size: 13 residues. Trimming stripped 5 bases from V and 3 bases from J, with 7 bases between. This CDR3 reads CASSSSANEKLFF. CDR3 DNA: TGTGCCAGTAGTTCGTCCGCTAATGAAAAACTGTTTTTT.

The V and J genes are TRBV6-5 and TRBJ1-3; no reliable D call. Germline V gene lookup returns CDR1 MNHEY and CDR2 SVGAGI. The germline V and J ends were trimmed by 2 bases and 1 base, with 9 bases remaining between them. The CDR3 extends over 15 amino acids. The CDR3 loop is CASSYGAGSGNTIYF. CDR3 nucleotides: TGTGCCAGCAGTTACGGCGCTGGATCTGGAAACACCATATATTTT.

This clone was detected once. The rearrangement joins TRBV11-2 to TRBJ2-7; 7 bases are a match to TRBD1. The CDR3 is 18 amino acids. The junction had 15 bases not matched to a gene; V was cut back by 1 base and J by 3 bases. In germline, CDR1 is SGHAT, CDR2 FQNNGV. In nucleotides, the CDR3 is TGTGCCAGCAGCTTAGTCCCTCTCAGGGGGAGTGAGGACTACGAGCAGTACTTC. This translates into CASSLVPLRGSEDYEQYF.

J is TRBJ1-2 and V is TRBV5-6, with D uncertain. CDR1 and CDR2 (germline): SGHDT, YYEEEE. Deletions cut 7 bases from V and 4 bases from J, with 11 bases between. The CDR3 contains 12 residues. The CDR3 DNA reads as TGTGCCAGCCGTCAGGATATCTATGGCTACACCTTC. The encoded protein is CASRQDIYGYTF.

This clone has a single count. The chain is built from TRBV27 and TRBJ2-2, with TRBD2 identical over 11 bases. Germline V gene lookup returns CDR1 MNHEY and CDR2 SMNVEV (reference sequence). J was trimmed by 6 bases and V by 2 bases; bases with no gene match: 2. The CDR3 has 15 residues. The CDR3 DNA follows: TGTGCCAGCAGTTTAGCACTAGCGGGAGCCGGGGAGCTGTTTTTT. Its translation: CASSLALAGAGELFF.

J is TRBJ2-3 and V is TRBV18, with TRBD2 identical over 7 bases. Germline CDR1 reads KGHSH; CDR2 reads LQKENI. The CDR3 loop spans 15 amino acids. V was clipped by 3 bases and J by 5 bases; unmatched bases: 8. This CDR3 reads CASSPLGAGVDTQYF. CDR3 nucleotides: TGTGCCAGCTCACCCCTAGGGGCGGGAGTAGATACGCAGTATTTT.

J is TRBJ2-7 and V is TRBV28; the match to TRBD2 covers 15 bases. V shed 5 bases and J 4 bases; nucleotides not matched to a gene: 9. Germline CDR1 is MDHEN and CDR2 is SYDVKM. This CDR3 has 17 residues. Here the CDR3 DNA reads TGTGCCAGCAGTGACCAGGGACTAGCGGGAGGAAGATACGAGCAGTACTTC. Amino acid sequence: CASSDQGLAGGRYEQYF. Full variable domain (missing parts from reference TRBV28 and TRBJ2-7): DVKVTQSSRYLVKRTGEKVFLECVQDMDHENMFWYRQDPGLGLRLIYFSYDVKMKEKGDIPEGYSVSREKKERFSLILESASTNQTSMYLCASSDQGLAGGRYEQYFGPGTRLTVT.

This sequence joins TRBV7-9 and TRBJ1-4, with D uncertain. V was cut by 5 bases and J by 4 bases, with 14 bases left in between. CDR1 is SEHNR and CDR2 is FQNEAQ in the germline V gene (reference sequence). The CDR3 is made up of 15 amino acids. The CDR3 spells CASSVSAGLNEKLFF. CDR3 coding DNA: TGTGCCAGCAGCGTTAGCGCAGGACTTAATGAAAAACTGTTTTTT.

The V call is TRBV30, the J call TRBJ2-2; no firm D call. Germline V gene data show CDR1 as GTSNPN and CDR2 as SVGIG (reference sequence). The CDR3 has 12 residues. V was clipped by 4 bases and J by 4 bases, with 7 bases between them. CDR3 sequence (DNA): TGTGCCTGGAATGAGATCACCGGGGAGCTGTTTTTT. The encoded protein is CAWNEITGELFF.

This rearrangement joins TRBV5-1 to TRBJ2-3; the match to TRBD2 covers 13 bases. Trimming at V came to 2 bases and at J to 6 bases, leaving 9 bases not matched to a gene. Germline V gene sequence: CDR1 SGHRS, CDR2 YFSETQ. This CDR3 contains 17 residues. CDR3 region: CASSFFGGLAGLDTQYF. The DNA of the CDR3 is TGCGCCAGCAGCTTCTTTGGGGGACTAGCGGGATTGGATACGCAGTATTTT.

The chain couples TRBV18 to TRBJ2-2; possibly TRBD2 for D (6 bases). Germline loops: CDR1 KGHSH, CDR2 LQKENI. The CDR3 spans 14 residues. Trimming left V 8 bases short and J 5 bases short, with 15 bases between. The CDR3 loop reads CASTLSGTTGELFF. Written as DNA, the CDR3 is TGTGCCAGCACCCTTAGCGGAACAACCGGGGAGCTGTTTTTT.

The V and J genes are TRBV2 and TRBJ2-2; D perhaps matches TRBD1 (6 bases). This CDR3 spans 12 amino acids. Trimming pared 4 bases from V and 9 bases from J, leaving 9 bases between. Germline CDR1 is SNHLY and CDR2 is FYNNEI. The chain's CDR3 is CASSGDRRELFF. DNA of the CDR3: TGTGCCAGCAGTGGCGACAGGCGGGAGCTGTTTTTT.

V and J are TRBV10-3 and TRBJ1-1; D is unclear. Germline loops: CDR1 ENHRY, CDR2 SYGVKD. The CDR3 totals 14 residues. Trimming removed 4 bases at V and 3 bases at J, with 12 bases between. The CDR3 DNA reads TGTGCCATCAGTGGGACGGAGAGGGACACTGAAGCTTTCTTT. Protein sequence: CAISGTERDTEAFF.

The chain is built from TRBV6-5 and TRBJ2-3, with D maybe TRBD2 (5 bases). V dropped 0 bases and J dropped 3 bases, with 10 bases sitting between them. Germline loops: CDR1 MNHEY, CDR2 SVGAGI. This CDR3 is built from 15 residues. The CDR3 DNA is TGTGCCAGCAGTTACTCGGGAGCCCCGACAGATACGCAGTATTTT. Translating it yields CASSYSGAPTDTQYF.

The sample holds one count of this clone. CDR3 region: CASSYGQEGGYGYTF. CDR3 DNA: TGTGCCAGCAGCTACGGACAGGAGGGCGGCTATGGCTACACCTTC. This chain joins TRBV5-6 and TRBJ1-2; 7 bases match TRBD1. The CDR3 is made up of 15 amino acids. Germline CDR1 and CDR2: SGHDT and YYEEEE. Losses at the gene ends were 3 bases for V and 4 bases for J; bases not matched to a gene: 9.

This clone was observed a single time. The J gene is TRBJ1-5, the V gene TRBV28; D might be TRBD1 (5 bases). V was shortened by 3 bases and J by 3 bases, with 12 bases between the two germline ends. There are 15 residues in the CDR3. Germline values: CDR1 MDHEN, CDR2 SYDVKM. CDR3 bases: TGTGCCAGCAGTTTGCCAGGGAAACACAATCAGCCCCAGCATTTT. It translates to CASSLPGKHNQPQHF.

This clone was counted a single time. The V call is TRBV28, the J call TRBJ2-7; 8 positions match TRBD1. The trim removed 3 bases at V and 2 bases at J, leaving 6 bases unmatched. The CDR3 contains 15 residues. CDR1 and CDR2 (germline): MDHEN, SYDVKM. CDR3 in DNA: TGTGCCAGCAGTTTTTTCAAGGGACAGGCCTACGAGCAGTACTTC. Translated: CASSFFKGQAYEQYF.

A single count supports this clone. The gene calls are TRBV2 and TRBJ2-2, with D possibly matching TRBD1 (6 bases). Germline CDR1 and CDR2: SNHLY and FYNNEI. CDR3 length: 14 residues. The V end was cut by 5 bases, the J end by 7 bases, with 14 bases between. CDR3 sequence (DNA): TGTGCCAGCAGTCCACAGGGATCCGGCGGGGAGCTGTTTTTT. Protein product: CASSPQGSGGELFF.

The chain joins TRBV6-6 to TRBJ1-2; D may be TRBD1 (5 bases). Germline V gene sequence: CDR1 MNHNY, CDR2 SVGAGI (reference sequence). There are 15 residues in the CDR3. Trimming pared 5 bases from V and 0 bases from J, leaving 13 bases between. The CDR3 DNA sequence: TGTGCCAGCAGTCCACACGACAGACCTAACTATGGCTACACCTTC. It encodes CASSPHDRPNYGYTF.

V is TRBV5-1 and J is TRBJ2-7, with TRBD2 matching 10 bases. Trimming at V came to 0 bases and at J to 5 bases, leaving 8 bases not matched to a gene. The CDR3 length is 16 residues. From germline, CDR1 is SGHRS and CDR2 YFSETQ. DNA of the CDR3: TGCGCCAGCAGCTTGGCCAAAATAGCGGGAGGCGACGAGCAGTACTTC. As protein: CASSLAKIAGGDEQYF. Variable domain in full (rest from reference TRBV5-1 and TRBJ2-7): KAGVTQTPRYLIKTRGQQVTLSCSPISGHRSVSWYQQTPGQGLQFLFEYFSETQRNKGNFPGRFSGRQFSNSRSEMNVSTLELGDSALYLCASSLAKIAGGDEQYFGPGTRLTVT.

This clone showed up just once. The chain uses TRBV9 and TRBJ2-3; the D is unclear. V shed 1 base and J shed 4 bases, with 10 bases lying between them. The germline V gene encodes CDR1 SGDLS and CDR2 YYNGEE. CDR3 size: 14 residues. CDR3 amino acids: CASSVQVLPDTQYF. The CDR3 region has the DNA TGTGCCAGCAGCGTACAGGTCCTACCAGATACGCAGTATTTT.

J is TRBJ2-1 and V is TRBV11-3; 12 nucleotides line up with TRBD2. Germline trimming cut 5 bases from V and 1 base from J; bases unmatched to any gene: 3. This CDR3 contains 16 residues. Germline V gene data show CDR1 as SGHNT and CDR2 as YENEEA. The CDR3, as DNA: TGTGCCAGCAGCACTAGCGGGGGGAGGTCCTACAATGAGCAGTTCTTC. Its protein product is CASSTSGGRSYNEQFF.

This clone has only one observation. CDR3 bases: TGTGCCAGCAGCTCGGGACCTCCAGGGGAGCAGTACTTC. It codes for CASSSGPPGEQYF. This rearrangement joins TRBV9 to TRBJ2-7; D possibly uses TRBD1 or TRBD2 (5 bases each). The germline CDR1 and CDR2 sequences are SGDLS and YYNGEE. Trimming stripped 4 bases from V and 7 bases from J, with 15 bases between. The CDR3 contains 13 residues.

The chain has TRBV7-3 and TRBJ2-7; D ambiguous. CDR1 SGHTA and CDR2 FQGTGA come from the germline V gene. The CDR3 runs 13 residues. V lost 0 bases and J lost 3, with 6 bases in between. Here the CDR3 DNA reads TGTGCCAGCAGCTTAACGGGTGGCTACGAGCAGTACTTC. This translates into CASSLTGGYEQYF.

The V gene is TRBV18, the J gene TRBJ2-1; possibly TRBD1 for D (6 bases). Trimming took off 1 base at V and 10 bases at J, with 11 bases between the two ends. The CDR3 has 13 amino acids. The germline V gene has CDR1 KGHSH and CDR2 LQKENI. The CDR3 region is CASSPLRTEEQFF. CDR3 DNA sequence: TGTGCCAGCTCACCACTTCGGACAGAGGAGCAGTTCTTC.

This chain links TRBV5-4 with TRBJ2-3, with 12 bases that match TRBD2. The CDR3 runs to 15 residues. V trimming: 4 bases; J trimming: 6 bases; junction bases outside the gene matches: 6. From germline, CDR1 is SGHNT and CDR2 YYREEE (reference sequence). This CDR3 reads CASSLGLAGTDTQYF. For the CDR3, the DNA is TGTGCCAGCAGCCTTGGACTAGCGGGAACGGATACGCAGTATTTT.

This chain uses TRBV28 with TRBJ2-7, with 7 positions matching TRBD1. Unmatched junction bases numbered 7, after V lost 5 bases and J lost 0 bases. The CDR3 length is 15 residues. Looked up from germline, CDR1 is MDHEN and CDR2 is SYDVKM. CDR3 in amino acids: CASSKTGASSYEQYF. The CDR3 nucleotides are TGTGCCAGCAGTAAAACAGGGGCGAGCTCCTACGAGCAGTACTTC.

The gene calls are TRBV5-1 and TRBJ2-7, with D perhaps matching TRBD1 (5 bases). V was cut by 0 bases and J by 1 base, with 11 bases left in between. Germline CDR1 is SGHRS and CDR2 is YFSETQ. The CDR3 contains 15 residues. CDR3 sequence (DNA): TGCGCCAGCAGCTTGGCCCCAGGGTTATCCTACGAGCAGTACTTC. Translation: CASSLAPGLSYEQYF.